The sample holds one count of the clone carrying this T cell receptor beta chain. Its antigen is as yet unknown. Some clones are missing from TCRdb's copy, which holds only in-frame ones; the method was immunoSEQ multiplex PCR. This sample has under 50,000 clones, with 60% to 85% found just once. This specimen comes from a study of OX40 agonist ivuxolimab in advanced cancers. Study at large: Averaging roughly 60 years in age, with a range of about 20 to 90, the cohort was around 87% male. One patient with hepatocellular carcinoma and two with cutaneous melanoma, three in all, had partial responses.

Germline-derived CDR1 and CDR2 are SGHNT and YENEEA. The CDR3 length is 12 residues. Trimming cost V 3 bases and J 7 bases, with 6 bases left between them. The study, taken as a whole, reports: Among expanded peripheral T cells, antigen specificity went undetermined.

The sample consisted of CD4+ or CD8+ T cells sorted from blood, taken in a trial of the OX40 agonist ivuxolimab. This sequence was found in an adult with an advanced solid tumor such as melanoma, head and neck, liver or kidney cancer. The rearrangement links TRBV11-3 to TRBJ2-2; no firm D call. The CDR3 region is CASSFSGGELFF. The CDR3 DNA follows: TGTGCCAGCAGCTTTTCAGGCGGGGAGCTGTTTTTT.